This entry features one T cell receptor beta chain sequence. What it recognizes is unknown. It was with 60 Vbeta and 13 Jbeta primers that the PCR ran. TCRdb keeps only in-frame clones here, not all; method: immunoSEQ multiplex PCR. The sample records 160,000 or so clones, approximately 78% being singletons. The sample originates from a study of cytomegalovirus exposure and HLA in healthy donors. Findings and caveats of the study: Most subjects' HLA-A and HLA-B alleles were reportedly predicted from TCR beta sequences. Published work reported that the classifier diagnosed cytomegalovirus status with high specificity and sensitivity.

The CDR3 length is 17 residues. CDR1 is LNHNV and CDR2 is YYDKDF in the germline V gene (reference sequence). The ends lost 0 bases at V and 0 bases at J; junction bases unmatched: 5. The receptor comes from a male donor in good health and CMV-seronegative. Specimen: PBMCs. The chain employs TRBV15 and TRBJ2-7; 10 positions match TRBD2. For the CDR3, the DNA is TGTGCCACCAGCAGAGACGGAGCGGGAGGGTCCTCCTACGAGCAGTACTTC. Translated: CATSRDGAGGSSYEQYF. The full variable domain, completed using reference TRBV15 and TRBJ2-7, is DAMVIQNPRYQVTQFGKPVTLSCSQTLNHNVMYWYQQKSSQAPKLLFHYYDKDFNNEADTPDNFQSRRPNTSFCFLDIRSPGLGDTAMYLCATSRDGAGGSSYEQYFGPGTRLTVT.